The clone carrying this TCR beta chain was counted many times. TCRdb re-analysed the 5' RACE reads in MiXCR, keeping a single row per CDR3 protein. The repertoire consists of approximately 66,000 distinct CDR3 sequences, with approximately 12% occurring once and the leading ten covering approximately 4.4%. The germline V gene has CDR1 SGHNT and CDR2 YYREEE (reference sequence). V trimming: 2 bases; J trimming: 3 bases; junction bases outside the gene matches: 2. The CDR3 spans 15 residues. This record belongs to a study of early T cells in non-severe SARS-CoV-2 infection. Sequencing used whole blood. The TCR sequence derives from an adult who was a healthcare worker with PCR-confirmed SARS-CoV-2 infection or an uninfected control (not recorded which). V gene TRBV5-4 combines with J gene TRBJ2-5, with 12 bases matching TRBD2. CDR3 bases: TGTGCCAGCAGCTTTCGACTAGCGGGGGAAGAGACCCAGTACTTC. Translating it yields CASSFRLAGEETQYF.